These 23 T cell receptor beta chains came from one sample sequenced in a study of blood T cell repertoires in COVID-19. Sequenced by immunoSEQ multiplex PCR; TCRdb stores in-frame clones only, minus some. The sample lists some 66,000 clones; roughly nine tenths were seen once. The sequenced sample consisted of peripheral blood. The receptor set was obtained from a human donor in a cohort sampled during active COVID-19.

This chain connects TRBV3-1 (or the pseudogene TRBV3-2) to TRBJ2-2, with unresolved D. Trimming stripped 1 base from V and 8 bases from J, with 5 bases between. CDR1 is LGHDT and CDR2 is YNNKEL in the germline V gene (reference sequence). This CDR3 region has 12 residues. The CDR3 DNA reads as TGTGCCAGCAGCCAAGTGCGGGGGGAGCTGTTTTTT. It specifies CASSQVRGELFF.

V usage is TRBV10-2 and J usage is TRBJ2-3; TRBD2 matches at 7 bases. This CDR3 comprises 15 residues. Germline CDR1 reads WSHSY; CDR2 reads SAAADI. V gave up 4 bases and J gave up 3 bases; unmatched junction bases: 7. CDR3 amino acids: CASSGQREGTDTQYF. The CDR3 DNA is TGCGCCAGCAGTGGACAGCGGGAAGGGACAGATACGCAGTATTTT.

This sequence joins TRBV4-2 and TRBJ1-2, with D possibly being TRBD1 (5 bases). The CDR3 is 14 residues long. Per the germline V gene, CDR1 is LGHNA and CDR2 is YNFKEQ. With 3 bases removed from V and 7 bases from J, the gap between germline ends came to 15 bases. The CDR3 nucleotides read TGTGCCAGCAGCCAGGATCGCCGGGGGAGTGGCTACACCTTC. This encodes CASSQDRRGSGYTF.

J is TRBJ2-3 and V is TRBV6-5, with TRBD1 matching over 9 bases. Looked up from germline, CDR1 is MNHEY and CDR2 is SVGAGI. The V segment lost 2 bases and the J segment 2 bases; nucleotides outside the gene matches: 5. This CDR3 spans 16 amino acids. The chain's CDR3 is CASSYAGTGYTDTQYF. DNA for the CDR3: TGTGCCAGCAGTTACGCCGGGACAGGGTACACAGATACGCAGTATTTT.

The rearrangement joins TRBV6-2 or TRBV6-3 to TRBJ1-5; unclear D gene. The V and J ends lost 2 bases and 1 base respectively, with 9 bases between them. Germline CDR1 is MNHEY and CDR2 is SVGEGT. The CDR3 is 15 amino acids. The CDR3 DNA is TGTGCCAGCAGTTACGTCGGGGTAAGCAATCAGCCCCAGCATTTT. It is translated as CASSYVGVSNQPQHF.

The chain has TRBV6-2 or TRBV6-3 and TRBJ2-4; TRBD2 might be the D (5 bases). CDR3 length equals 18 residues. CDR1 is MNHEY and CDR2 is SVGEGT in the germline V gene. Trimming cost V 0 bases and J 3 bases, with 18 bases left between them. The CDR3 DNA follows: TGTGCCAGCAGTTACTCGATCCTCCGGGGTCGAGTCAAAAACATTCAGTACTTC. It codes for CASSYSILRGRVKNIQYF.

J is TRBJ2-1 and V is TRBV6-2 or TRBV6-3; the match to TRBD2 covers 7 bases. The CDR3 spans 14 residues. Trimming at V came to 3 bases and at J to 10 bases, leaving 9 bases not matched to a gene. CDR1 is MNHEY, CDR2 SVGEGT, per germline. The CDR3 DNA sequence: TGTGCCAGCAGTTATCGTCCTAGCGGTGGGGAGCAGTTCTTC. Translating gives CASSYRPSGGEQFF.

The gene calls are TRBV11-2 and TRBJ2-1; possibly TRBD2 for D (5 bases). Germline loops: CDR1 SGHAT, CDR2 FQNNGV. V was shortened by 0 bases and J by 6 bases, with 9 bases between the two germline ends. The CDR3 has 14 amino acids. CDR3 loop: CASSLDRRANEQFF. The CDR3 DNA follows: TGTGCCAGCAGCTTAGATCGGCGGGCCAATGAGCAGTTCTTC.

The chain uses TRBV7-9 and TRBJ2-5; 9 bases are a match to TRBD2. The CDR3 sequence is 14 residues long. With V trimmed by 5 bases and J by 5 bases, 6 bases remained unmatched. Germline loops: CDR1 SEHNR, CDR2 FQNEAQ (reference sequence). The CDR3 DNA follows: TGTGCCAGCAGCCGCGGGGGGGAAGGGGAGACCCAGTACTTC. It encodes CASSRGGEGETQYF. Full variable domain (missing parts from reference TRBV7-9 and TRBJ2-5): DTGVSQNPRHKITKRGQNVTFRCDPISEHNRLYWYRQTLGQGPEFLTYFQNEAQLEKSRLLSDRFSAERPKGSFSTLEIQRTEQGDSAMYLCASSRGGEGETQYFGPGTRLLVL.

J is TRBJ1-3 and V is TRBV29-1, with D tentatively TRBD1 (5 bases). Germline V gene lookup returns CDR1 SQVTM and CDR2 ANQGSEA. Trimming pared 6 bases from V and 0 bases from J, leaving 12 bases between. The CDR3 contains 14 residues. CDR3 nucleotide sequence: TGCAGCGTGGAGACAGCGTTCTCTGGAAACACCATATATTTT. This codes for CSVETAFSGNTIYF.

The chain uses TRBV6-5 and TRBJ2-7, with 9 nucleotides matching TRBD1. This CDR3 contains 15 residues. The trim removed 5 bases at V and 6 bases at J, leaving 11 bases unmatched. Germline V gene data show CDR1 as MNHEY and CDR2 as SVGAGI. The CDR3 region is CASSTTGQGKGEQYF. The CDR3 DNA reads as TGTGCCAGCAGTACGACCGGACAGGGGAAGGGCGAGCAGTACTTC.

The gene calls are TRBV19 and TRBJ1-4; 7 bases align to TRBD1. V gave up 3 bases and J gave up 6 bases; unmatched junction bases: 7. The germline gives CDR1 LNHDA, CDR2 SQIVND (reference sequence). The CDR3 is 15 amino acids. The CDR3 loop is CASSIQGVGDEKLFF. In DNA, the CDR3 is TGTGCCAGTAGTATTCAGGGGGTAGGGGATGAAAAACTGTTTTTT.

The rearrangement uses TRBV9 and TRBJ2-5; tentatively, D is TRBD1 (6 bases). CDR3 size: 15 residues. V lost 2 bases and J 4 bases, leaving 15 bases between the germline ends. From germline, CDR1 is SGDLS and CDR2 YYNGEE. CDR3 nucleotides: TGTGCCAGCAGCGTGGGTTTCGACAGGACAGAGACCCAGTACTTC. Encoded protein: CASSVGFDRTETQYF.

The chain joins TRBV11-2 to TRBJ2-7; 10 nucleotides agree with TRBD1. CDR1 is SGHAT and CDR2 is FQNNGV in the germline V gene. The CDR3 consists of 14 residues. V shed 5 bases and J 6 bases; nucleotides not matched to a gene: 7. The CDR3 spells CASSPGTGDIEQYF. CDR3 coding DNA: TGTGCCAGCAGCCCGGGGACAGGGGATATCGAGCAGTACTTC.

The rearrangement uses TRBV3-1 (or the pseudogene TRBV3-2) and TRBJ1-2; 8 bases align to TRBD1. Germline CDR1 LGHDT, CDR2 YNNKEL (reference sequence). Germline trimming cut 2 bases from V and 1 base from J; bases unmatched to any gene: 3. This CDR3 comprises 15 residues. CDR3 residues: CASSQRQGSNYGYTF. CDR3 DNA sequence: TGTGCCAGCAGCCAAAGACAGGGGAGTAACTATGGCTACACCTTC.

The chain employs TRBV15 and TRBJ2-1; 8 bases are a match to TRBD2. Germline CDR1 reads LNHNV; CDR2 reads YYDKDF (reference sequence). The CDR3 contains 15 residues. Germline trimming cut 0 bases from V and 6 bases from J; bases unmatched to any gene: 4. As DNA, the CDR3 is TGTGCCACCAGCAGAGATTCGGGGGGGGGCAATGAGCAGTTCTTC. Encoded protein: CATSRDSGGGNEQFF.

The chain combines TRBV28 with TRBJ1-2, with TRBD1 matching over 7 bases. The CDR3 length is 14 residues. The ends lost 6 bases at V and 4 bases at J; junction bases unmatched: 8. Germline CDR1 reads MDHEN; CDR2 reads SYDVKM. CDR3 in DNA: TGTGCCAGCAGAGTGGGGCGGGACAGCTATGGCTACACCTTC. Residues: CASRVGRDSYGYTF.

The chain couples TRBV5-1 to TRBJ2-7; TRBD1 matches at 8 bases. Germline CDR1 reads SGHRS; CDR2 reads YFSETQ. V trimming: 3 bases; J trimming: 5 bases; junction bases outside the gene matches: 10. The CDR3 loop spans 15 amino acids. The CDR3 DNA is TGCGCCAGCAGCTCGAAGACAGGGGCTATGAACGAGCAGTACTTC. Amino acid sequence: CASSSKTGAMNEQYF.

The CDR3 here is CASSQANGVFSGANVLTF. The CDR3 DNA reads TGTGCCAGCAGCCAAGCGAACGGGGTTTTCTCTGGGGCCAACGTCCTGACTTTC. The chain recombines TRBV14 with TRBJ2-6; TRBD2 might be the D (5 bases). CDR1 is SGHDN and CDR2 is FVKESK in the germline V gene. The CDR3 length is 18 residues. Trimming removed 1 base at V and 0 bases at J, with 13 bases between.

This clone was detected only once. This chain uses TRBV20-1 with TRBJ2-2, with a tentative D call TRBD1 (5 bases). In germline, CDR1 is DFQATT, CDR2 SNEGSKA (reference sequence). This CDR3 contains 11 residues. The CDR3 loop reads CDRANTGELFF. The CDR3 nucleotides are TGCGACAGAGCGAACACCGGGGAGCTGTTTTTT.

This clone was counted once. The gene calls are TRBV29-1 and TRBJ1-4; TRBD1 matches at 7 bases. The V segment lost 6 bases and the J segment 6 bases; nucleotides outside the gene matches: 7. Germline V gene lookup returns CDR1 SQVTM and CDR2 ANQGSEA. This CDR3 region has 13 residues. CDR3 region: CSVENTGDEKLFF. Here the CDR3 DNA reads TGCAGCGTGGAAAATACAGGGGATGAAAAACTGTTTTTT.

The rearrangement links TRBV4-2 to TRBJ2-7; 8 bases are a match to TRBD1. Trimming removed 2 bases from V and 0 bases from J; junction bases left unmatched: 9. The CDR3 totals 17 residues. Germline CDR1 and CDR2: LGHNA and YNFKEQ. The DNA of the CDR3 is TGTGCCAGCAGCCAATCCTACTCCGGGACAGGCTCCTACGAGCAGTACTTC. It specifies CASSQSYSGTGSYEQYF.

The chain employs TRBV9 and TRBJ1-1; possible D gene TRBD1, 6 bases. Trimming shortened V by 3 bases and J by 0 bases, and 15 bases separated the two germline ends. Germline assignment: CDR1 SGDLS and CDR2 YYNGEE. The CDR3 extends over 16 amino acids. For the CDR3, the DNA is TGTGCCAGCAGCGCGGAAGAACAGGGAATGAACACTGAAGCTTTCTTT. Translated, it gives CASSAEEQGMNTEAFF.